Listed below are T cell receptor beta chains from one sample, sequenced in a study of low-dose radiotherapy and immunotherapy resistance in tumors. TCRdb ran MiXCR on the reads and lists one entry per CDR3 protein. Of just over 90,000 distinct CDR3 sequences in the sample, 20% to 25% were seen once. The sample in question was PBMCs, obtained after low-dose radiotherapy plus immunotherapy. The receptors were gathered from a female donor with ovarian cancer. CDR3s include the opening cysteine and the closing phenylalanine or tryptophan. D genes are given only for firm matches. Rows may omit the clone size; those that give it use once, few, many or a size class.

clone_size	v_call	j_call	d_call	cdr3_length	cdr3_aa	cdr3_nt
many	TRBV7-8	TRBJ1-2	.	16	CASSLGVTGTRYGYTF	TGTGCCAGCAGCTTAGGCGTAACAGGGACTAGGTATGGCTACACCTTC
many	TRBV20-1	TRBJ2-5	.	14	CSARDPARGETQYF	TGCAGTGCTAGAGATCCGGCGAGGGGAGAGACCCAGTACTTC
many	TRBV14	TRBJ2-1	.	16	CASSPMVPREHNEQFF	TGTGCCAGCAGCCCCATGGTCCCCCGCGAACACAATGAGCAGTTCTTC
many	TRBV28	TRBJ2-4	.	15	CASSLYQRAKNIQYF	TGTGCCAGCAGTTTATATCAGAGAGCCAAAAACATTCAGTACTTC
many	TRBV24-1	TRBJ2-2	TRBD2	17	CATSETTSGIRAGELFF	TGTGCCACCAGTGAAACGACTAGCGGGATCCGGGCCGGGGAGCTGTTTTTT
.	TRBV30	TRBJ1-5	.	13	CAWSGRAGYAQHF	TGTGCCTGGAGTGGACGTGCGGGGTACGCCCAGCATTTT
many	TRBV29-1	TRBJ2-5	TRBD2	19	CSVERGLAGYLGEGETQYF	TGCAGCGTTGAAAGGGGACTAGCGGGGTATTTGGGGGAGGGGGAGACCCAGTACTTC
many	TRBV7-9	TRBJ2-3	.	14	CASSLSASADTQYF	TGTGCCAGCAGCTTGTCGGCTAGCGCAGATACGCAGTATTTT
many	TRBV6-2/TRBV6-3	TRBJ2-7	.	19	CASSFGTNAGQESSYEQYF	TGTGCCAGCAGTTTTGGGACTAATGCCGGACAGGAGAGCTCCTACGAGCAGTACTTC
many	TRBV9	TRBJ1-2	.	14	CASSETVELAGYTF	TGTGCCAGCAGCGAGACTGTCGAGCTGGCCGGCTACACCTTC
many	TRBV4-1	TRBJ1-5	.	17	CASSQDGGSWLVRPQHF	TGCGCCAGCAGCCAAGATGGAGGGAGTTGGTTGGTAAGGCCCCAGCATTTT
many	TRBV19	TRBJ1-1	.	14	CASSIDRAKTEAFF	TGTGCCAGTAGTATAGACAGGGCGAAGACTGAAGCTTTCTTT
many	TRBV2	TRBJ2-5	TRBD2	18	CASSAASGGAGAGETQYF	TGTGCCAGCAGTGCGGCTAGCGGGGGGGCCGGAGCCGGCGAGACCCAGTACTTC
few	TRBV20-1	TRBJ2-7	.	16	CSARDGGAARVGEQYF	TGCAGTGCTAGAGATGGAGGGGCAGCCCGGGTGGGCGAGCAGTACTTC
many	TRBV2	TRBJ1-5	TRBD1	17	CASSGRDRAFSNQPQHF	TGTGCCAGCAGTGGCCGGGACAGGGCGTTCAGCAATCAGCCCCAGCATTTT
few	TRBV30	TRBJ1-5	TRBD1	15	CAWNQDRAGNQPQHF	TGTGCCTGGAACCAAGACAGGGCGGGAAATCAGCCCCAGCATTTT
many	TRBV20-1	TRBJ2-5	.	13	CSANGILGETQYF	TGCAGTGCTAACGGGATCCTAGGAGAGACCCAGTACTTC
.	TRBV11-2	TRBJ2-5	.	14	CASSFTLRGETQYF	TGTGCCAGCAGCTTTACCCTCCGGGGAGAGACCCAGTACTTC
many	TRBV6-2/TRBV6-3	TRBJ2-1	TRBD2	18	CASSYLGTSGRAHNEQFF	TGTGCCAGCAGTTACCTCGGGACTAGCGGGAGGGCCCACAATGAGCAGTTCTTC